This passage covers 9 T cell receptor beta chains from one sample sequenced in a study of T cells in Graves' hyperthyroidism and ophthalmopathy. Amplified regions were TCR beta CDR3 sequences from RNA transcripts. HTBI primers were employed in a first-round RT-PCR of the TCR CDR3. TCRdb fed the multiplex PCR reads into MiXCR, producing one record per CDR3 protein. The repertoire holds some 550,000 distinct CDR3 sequences, with 20% as singletons. The source material was blood. The receptors were sampled from a man aged 18 to 30 with Graves' hyperthyroidism.

This clonotype was seen many times. The V call is TRBV28, the J call TRBJ2-7; TRBD1 agrees at 7 bases. Looked up from germline, CDR1 is MDHEN and CDR2 is SYDVKM. Trimming at V came to 6 bases and at J to 2 bases, leaving 7 bases not matched to a gene. This CDR3 region has 14 residues. CDR3 nucleotides: TGTGCCAGCAGGAGACAGGGATTGACCTACGAGCAGTACTTC. Amino acid sequence: CASRRQGLTYEQYF.

This clonotype was counted at least ten times. The chain uses TRBV30 and TRBJ2-7; D ambiguous. The CDR3 loop spans 13 amino acids. The V and J ends lost 4 bases and 6 bases respectively, with 16 bases between them. Germline V gene sequence: CDR1 GTSNPN, CDR2 SVGIG (reference sequence). CDR3 sequence reads: CAWTRGPLGEQYF. The CDR3 bases are TGTGCCTGGACTAGAGGACCATTGGGCGAGCAGTACTTC.

This chain uses TRBV7-3 with TRBJ1-5; D is unresolved. Germline CDR1 SGHTA, CDR2 FQGTGA. V gave up 0 bases and J gave up 6 bases, with 6 bases separating them. CDR3 length: 13 amino acids. The CDR3 DNA reads TGTGCCAGCAGCTTAACGTCGGCTCAGCCCCAGCATTTT. This translates into CASSLTSAQPQHF.

At least ten counts were recorded for this clonotype. The chain couples TRBV19 to TRBJ2-7; no reliable D call. Per germline, CDR1 LNHDA and CDR2 SQIVND (reference sequence). The CDR3 covers 12 residues. The V end was cut by 3 bases, the J end by 6 bases, with 9 bases between. The CDR3 is CASSMGPGEQYF. CDR3 in DNA: TGTGCCAGTAGTATGGGTCCGGGCGAGCAGTACTTC.

The table lists this clonotype with a few counts. This chain links TRBV29-1 with TRBJ1-1, with 9 bases matching TRBD1. The CDR3 consists of 13 residues. CDR1 SQVTM and CDR2 ANQGSEA come from the germline V gene. The J segment lost 9 bases and the V segment lost 0 bases, leaving 5 bases of the junction unmatched. The DNA for the CDR3 is TGCAGCGTTGAAGAGCCTGGGACAGGGAAAGCTTTCTTT. Protein: CSVEEPGTGKAFF.

Regarding this clonotype: Being one base from a much bigger clone, this may be a read error. The rearrangement links TRBV20-1 to TRBJ2-5; D may match TRBD1 or TRBD2 (5 bases each). V gave up 3 bases and J gave up 3 bases, with 11 bases separating them. CDR1 is DFQATT and CDR2 is SNEGSKA in the germline V gene (reference sequence). This CDR3 is built from 13 residues. CDR3 region: CSARGVPKETQYF. CDR3 DNA: TGCAGTGCTAGGGGGGTCCCAAAAGAGACCCAGTACTTC.

Many counts were recorded for this clonotype. The gene calls are TRBV20-1 and TRBJ1-5, with TRBD1 matching 9 bases. Germline V CDR1 and CDR2: DFQATT, SNEGSKA (reference sequence). V lost 5 bases, J lost 1 base, and 9 bases stayed unmatched. The CDR3 length is 16 residues. CDR3 DNA: TGCAGTGCTCGGACAGGGGAAACATTAAGCAATCAGCCCCAGCATTTT. It specifies CSARTGETLSNQPQHF.

The chain links TRBV30 to TRBJ2-2, with TRBD1 matching over 7 bases. Germline values: CDR1 GTSNPN, CDR2 SVGIG (reference sequence). The CDR3 sequence is 14 residues long. The V segment lost 7 bases and the J segment 3 bases; nucleotides outside the gene matches: 8. The CDR3 spells CASNRQGDTGELFF. The CDR3 DNA reads as TGTGCCTCGAACAGACAGGGTGACACCGGGGAGCTGTTTTTT.

The V call is TRBV19, the J call TRBJ2-6, with unresolved D. V was clipped by 5 bases and J by 0 bases, with 20 bases between them. CDR3 length: 19 residues. In germline, CDR1 is LNHDA, CDR2 SQIVND (reference sequence). The CDR3 coding sequence is TGTGCCAGTAGTCCACAGACCCTAACCAGAGACTCTGGGGCCAACGTCCTGACTTTC. It encodes CASSPQTLTRDSGANVLTF.